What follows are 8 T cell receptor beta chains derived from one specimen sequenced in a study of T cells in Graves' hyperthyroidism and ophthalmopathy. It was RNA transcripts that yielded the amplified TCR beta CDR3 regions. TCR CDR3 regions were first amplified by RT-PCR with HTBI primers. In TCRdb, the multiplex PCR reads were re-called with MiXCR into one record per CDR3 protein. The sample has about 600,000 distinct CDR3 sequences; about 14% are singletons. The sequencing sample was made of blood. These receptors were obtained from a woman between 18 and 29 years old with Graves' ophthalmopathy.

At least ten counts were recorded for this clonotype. CDR3 protein: CSAGGTSDPHEQYF. The CDR3 DNA reads TGCAGTGCGGGGGGGACTAGCGATCCCCACGAGCAGTACTTC. The chain combines TRBV20-1 with TRBJ2-7; 10 positions match TRBD2. Germline values: CDR1 DFQATT, CDR2 SNEGSKA (reference sequence). There are 14 residues in the CDR3. Losses at the gene ends were 6 bases for V and 5 bases for J; bases not matched to a gene: 10.

The chain's CDR3 is CASSLSPRTQFF. CDR3 in DNA: TGTGCCAGCAGTTTAAGCCCTAGGACCCAGTTCTTC. The genes are TRBV12-3 or TRBV12-4 and TRBJ2-5; D not resolved. Matching the DNA end better, TRBJ2-1 makes the J call doubtful. The CDR3 has 12 amino acids.

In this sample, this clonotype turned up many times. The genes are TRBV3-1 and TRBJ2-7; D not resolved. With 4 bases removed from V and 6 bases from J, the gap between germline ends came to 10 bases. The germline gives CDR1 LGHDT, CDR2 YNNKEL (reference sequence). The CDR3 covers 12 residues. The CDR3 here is CASSPEVGEQYF. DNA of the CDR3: TGTGCCAGCAGCCCCGAGGTAGGCGAGCAGTACTTC.

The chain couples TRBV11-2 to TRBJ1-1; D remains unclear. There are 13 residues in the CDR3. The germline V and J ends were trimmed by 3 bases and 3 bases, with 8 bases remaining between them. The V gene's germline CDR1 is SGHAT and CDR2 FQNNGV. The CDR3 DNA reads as TGTGCCAGCAGCTTTAGTATGGACACTGAAGCTTTCTTT. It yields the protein CASSFSMDTEAFF. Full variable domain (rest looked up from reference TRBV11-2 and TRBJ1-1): EAGVAQSPRYKIIEKRQSVAFWCNPISGHATLYWYQQILGQGPKLLIQFQNNGVVDDSQLPKDRFSAERLKGVDSTLKIQPAKLEDSAVYLCASSFSMDTEAFFGQGTRLTVV.

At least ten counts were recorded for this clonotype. The CDR3 loop reads CASSQERTGELFF. The CDR3 region has the DNA TGCGCCAGCAGCCAAGAGCGCACCGGGGAGCTGTTTTTT. The chain has TRBV4-3 and TRBJ2-2; no firm D call. Germline V gives CDR1 LGHNA, CDR2 YSLEER. V lost 0 bases and J 4 bases, leaving 3 bases between the germline ends. CDR3 size: 13 residues.

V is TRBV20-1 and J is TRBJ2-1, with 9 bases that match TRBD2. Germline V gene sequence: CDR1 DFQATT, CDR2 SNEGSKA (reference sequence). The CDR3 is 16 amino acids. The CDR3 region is CGALVVAGVSYNEQFF. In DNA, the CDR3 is TGCGGGGCTCTCGTTGTAGCGGGAGTTTCTTACAATGAGCAGTTCTTC.

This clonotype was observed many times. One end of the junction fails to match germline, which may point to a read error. The CDR3 coding sequence is TGTGCCAACAGTCTAACAGGGAGCTCCTACAATGAGCAGTTCTTC. It translates to CANSLTGSSYNEQFF. The rearrangement uses TRBV12-3 or TRBV12-4 and TRBJ2-1, with D possibly matching TRBD1 (6 bases). The CDR3 is 15 amino acids.

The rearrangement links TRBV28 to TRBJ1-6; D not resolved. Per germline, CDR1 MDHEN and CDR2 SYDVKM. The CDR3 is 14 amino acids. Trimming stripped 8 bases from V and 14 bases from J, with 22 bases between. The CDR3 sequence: CASGSSRVPSSLHF. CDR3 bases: TGTGCCAGCGGTTCATCCCGGGTCCCCTCATCCCTCCACTTT.